This T cell receptor (beta chain) was documented in a study of blood T cell repertoires in COVID-19. Study-level background: Sample material is recorded as cDNA or gDNA derived from T cells, B-cell-depleted T cells, or PBMCs.

CDR3 length: 13 residues. Germline CDR1 is SGHRS and CDR2 is YFSETQ. Trimming cost V 2 bases and J 1 base, with 6 bases left between them. Turning to this clone: The identical CDR3 is also encoded by other nucleotide sequences in the sample.

Profiling relied on immunoSEQ multiplex PCR, and the TCRdb table lists in-frame clones only, not all of them. The sample includes around 200,000 clones, over 75% of them seen just once. This sequence was found in a man aged 50 to 60 with acute or convalescent COVID-19. V and J are TRBV5-1 and TRBJ1-1; maybe TRBD1 (6 bases). What was sequenced was peripheral blood. The DNA of the CDR3 is TGCGCCAGCAGCTTAGGGGGGAACACTGAAGCTTTCTTT. Its protein product is CASSLGGNTEAFF.